Presented here are 8 T cell receptor beta chains from one specimen sequenced in a study of T cells in Graves' hyperthyroidism and ophthalmopathy. Authors of the study amplified TCR beta CDR3 regions from RNA transcripts. An initial round of RT-PCR targeting the TCR CDR3 relied on the HTBI primer set. TCRdb re-derived calls from the multiplex PCR reads in MiXCR, one entry per CDR3 protein. This sample has approximately 520,000 distinct CDR3 sequences, with roughly 25% found just once. The sample was blood. The receptors here all came from a woman between 25 and 40 years old with Graves' ophthalmopathy.

The rearrangement links TRBV6-2 or TRBV6-3 to TRBJ2-3; 11 positions match TRBD2. Germline-derived CDR1 and CDR2 are MNHEY and SVGEGT. This CDR3 spans 14 amino acids. J lost 5 bases, V lost 2 bases, and 0 bases had no gene match. The CDR3 spells CASSYGLAGDTQYF. As DNA, the CDR3 is TGTGCCAGCAGTTACGGACTAGCGGGAGATACGCAGTATTTT.

This clonotype has ten or more counts. The chain is built from TRBV5-1 and TRBJ1-2, with TRBD1 identical over 7 bases. CDR1 is SGHRS, CDR2 YFSETQ, per germline. There are 16 residues in the CDR3. The V segment lost 5 bases and the J segment 4 bases; nucleotides outside the gene matches: 14. The CDR3 nucleotides read TGCGCCAGCAGGATGATATCGGGACAGCCCTTCTATGGCTACACCTTC. As protein: CASRMISGQPFYGYTF.

This clonotype was seen many times. The chain uses TRBV6-1 and TRBJ1-5, with D hard to call. V gave up 2 bases and J gave up 6 bases, with 8 bases separating them. The germline CDR1 and CDR2 sequences are MNHNS and SASEGT. The CDR3 runs 13 residues. For the CDR3, the DNA is TGTGCCAGCAGTGAATCCGGCGGTCAGCCCCAGCATTTT. Translated: CASSESGGQPQHF.

This clonotype was counted ten times or more. The genes are TRBV19 and TRBJ2-2; the D is unclear. V lost 6 bases, J lost 5 bases, and 16 bases lay in between. Germline CDR1 is LNHDA and CDR2 is SQIVND (reference sequence). This CDR3 is built from 15 residues. CDR3 DNA: TGTGCCAGTAGCCTTACAGTACTGGGGACCGGGGAGCTGTTTTTT. Translating it yields CASSLTVLGTGELFF.

As regards this clonotype: This may be a read error, as it is one base from a much larger clone. The chain links TRBV27 to TRBJ1-1, with D possibly being TRBD1 (6 bases). Germline-derived CDR1 and CDR2 are MNHEY and SMNVEV (reference sequence). The CDR3 has 15 residues. CDR3 residues: CASSLTLGQTTESLF. CDR3 nucleotide sequence: TGTGCCAGCAGTTTAACTTTAGGACAGACCACTGAATCTCTCTTT.

The V call is TRBV11-2, the J call TRBJ2-2; no clear D. Deletions cut 5 bases from V and 3 bases from J, with 7 bases between. CDR3 length: 13 amino acids. Germline CDR1 reads SGHAT; CDR2 reads FQNNGV. CDR3: CASSLTYTGELFF. As DNA, the CDR3 is TGTGCCAGCAGCCTAACCTACACCGGGGAGCTGTTTTTT.

The chain is built from TRBV6-2 or TRBV6-3 and TRBJ2-7, with D possibly matching TRBD1 (6 bases). Germline CDR1 reads MNHEY; CDR2 reads SVGEGT. This CDR3 has 13 residues. V lost 0 bases and J lost 6, with 9 bases in between. The CDR3 DNA reads as TGTGCCAGCAGTTACTCACAGGGTTTCGAGCAGTACTTC. It codes for CASSYSQGFEQYF.

The rearrangement joins TRBV6-5 to TRBJ2-7; no reliable D call. The CDR3 loop spans 14 amino acids. CDR1 and CDR2 (germline): MNHEY, SVGAGI. Trimming left V 6 bases short and J 0 bases short, with 12 bases between. Here the CDR3 reads CASRLRPSSYEQYF. The CDR3, as DNA: TGTGCCAGCAGGTTAAGACCTAGCTCCTACGAGCAGTACTTC.